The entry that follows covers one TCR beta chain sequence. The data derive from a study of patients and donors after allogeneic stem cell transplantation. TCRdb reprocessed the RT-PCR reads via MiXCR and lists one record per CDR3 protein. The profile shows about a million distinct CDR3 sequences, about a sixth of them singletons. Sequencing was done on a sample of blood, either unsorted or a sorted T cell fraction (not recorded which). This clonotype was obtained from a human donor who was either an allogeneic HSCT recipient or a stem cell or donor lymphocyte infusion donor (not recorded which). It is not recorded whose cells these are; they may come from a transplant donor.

The CDR3 here is CASSQGRTGDLAKNIQYF. As DNA, the CDR3 is TGTGCCAGCAGCCAAGGACGGACGGGGGACTTAGCCAAAAACATTCAGTACTTC. The V gene is TRBV4-2, the J gene TRBJ2-4, with D perhaps TRBD2 (6 bases). CDR3 length: 18 amino acids. The germline V gene encodes CDR1 LGHNA and CDR2 YNFKEQ. The V end lost 1 base, the J end lost 0 bases, and 16 bases lay between the germline ends.